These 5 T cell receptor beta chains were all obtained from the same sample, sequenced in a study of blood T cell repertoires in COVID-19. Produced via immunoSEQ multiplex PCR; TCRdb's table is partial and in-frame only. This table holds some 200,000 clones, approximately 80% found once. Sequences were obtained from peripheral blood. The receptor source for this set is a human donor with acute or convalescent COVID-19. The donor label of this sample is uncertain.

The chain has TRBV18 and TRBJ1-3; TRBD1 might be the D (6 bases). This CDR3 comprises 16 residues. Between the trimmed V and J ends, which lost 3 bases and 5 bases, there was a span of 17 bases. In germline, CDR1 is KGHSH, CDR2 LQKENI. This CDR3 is CASSPPGGGRRNTIYF. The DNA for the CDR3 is TGTGCCAGCTCACCTCCCGGCGGGGGCAGACGAAACACCATATATTTT.

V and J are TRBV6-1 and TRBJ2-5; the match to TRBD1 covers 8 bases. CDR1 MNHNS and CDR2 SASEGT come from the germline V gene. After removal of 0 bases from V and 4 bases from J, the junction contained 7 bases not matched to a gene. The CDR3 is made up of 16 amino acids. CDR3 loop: CASSEAIGQGVETQYF. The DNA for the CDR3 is TGTGCCAGCAGTGAAGCTATAGGACAGGGAGTAGAGACCCAGTACTTC.

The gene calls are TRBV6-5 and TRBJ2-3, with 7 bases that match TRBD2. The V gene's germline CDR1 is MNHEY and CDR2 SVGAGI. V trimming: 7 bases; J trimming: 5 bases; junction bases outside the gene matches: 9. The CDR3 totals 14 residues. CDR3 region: CASTMAGVKDTQYF. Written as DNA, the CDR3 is TGTGCCAGCACTATGGCGGGAGTAAAAGATACGCAGTATTTT.

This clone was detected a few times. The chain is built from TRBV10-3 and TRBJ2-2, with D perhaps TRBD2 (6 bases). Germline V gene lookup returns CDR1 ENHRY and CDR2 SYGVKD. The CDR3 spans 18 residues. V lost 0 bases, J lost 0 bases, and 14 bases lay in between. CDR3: CAISESGGINANTGELFF. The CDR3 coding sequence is TGTGCCATCAGTGAGTCGGGGGGAATCAACGCGAACACCGGGGAGCTGTTTTTT.

The CDR3 reads CSALNTGELFF. The DNA for the CDR3 is TGCAGTGCCTTGAACACCGGGGAGCTGTTTTTT. The gene calls are TRBV20-1 and TRBJ2-2; D unclear. V was pared by 6 bases and J by 1 base, with 3 bases between. Germline V lookup: CDR1 DFQATT, CDR2 SNEGSKA (reference sequence). CDR3 size: 11 residues.